This is a list of T cell receptor beta chains from one sample in a study of shared clonotypes between healthy human individuals. The data were produced by immunoSEQ multiplex PCR, yet TCRdb's version contains in-frame clones alone and is incomplete. The table has 950,000 to 1,200,000 clones, approximately 75% seen once. The material sequenced was memory CD4+ T cells from PBMCs. The receptors shown here come from a man aged 18-30 years in good health. Some clones in this sample may be carry-over from other donors' samples. CDR3s include the opening cysteine and the closing phenylalanine or tryptophan. A D gene is named only where the DNA matches it firmly. Clone size is shown for a subset of rows, as once, few, many or a class of expanded clone.

>TRBJ1-1|TRBD1|NA|TRBV11-2
CASSLNRGGNTEAFF
TGTGCCAGCAGCTTAAACAGGGGGGGGAACACTGAAGCTTTCTTT
>TRBJ1-4|NA|NA|TRBV4-3
CASSQAILKTGMSNEKLFF
TGCGCCAGCAGCCAAGCAATCCTAAAAACAGGGATGAGTAATGAAAAACTGTTTTTT
>TRBJ2-7|TRBD1|NA|TRBV30
CAWTGDRGLYEQYF
TGTGCCTGGACCGGGGACAGGGGGTTGTACGAGCAGTACTTC
>TRBJ1-1|NA|NA|TRBV6-1
CASSAYWDPTEAFF
TGTGCCAGCAGTGCATACTGGGATCCCACTGAAGCTTTCTTT
>TRBJ1-3|TRBD1|NA|TRBV25-1
CASSGNEGWDRGNTIYF
TGTGCCAGCAGCGGTAACGAGGGTTGGGACAGGGGAAACACCATATATTTT
>TRBJ2-1|NA|NA|TRBV5-6
CASSTLAPKGNEQFF
TGTGCCAGCAGCACTCTAGCCCCGAAGGGGAATGAGCAGTTCTTC
>TRBJ2-7|TRBD1|NA|TRBV5-1
CASSLLGQGPYEQYF
TGCGCCAGCAGCTTATTGGGACAGGGGCCCTACGAGCAGTACTTC
>TRBJ2-7|TRBD1|NA|TRBV5-1
CASRGGTGSHEQYF
TGCGCCAGCAGGGGAGGGACAGGGTCCCACGAGCAGTACTTC
>TRBJ2-3|NA|NA|TRBV14
CASSFQGATGTQYF
TGTGCCAGCAGCTTTCAAGGGGCCACCGGTACGCAGTATTTT
>TRBJ2-6|NA|NA|TRBV2
CASRFPGPGVGANVLTF
TGTGCCAGCAGATTTCCGGGACCGGGAGTTGGGGCCAACGTCCTGACTTTC
>TRBJ2-7|NA|NA|TRBV7-8
CASSASYEQYF
TGTGCCAGCAGCGCATCCTACGAGCAGTACTTC
>TRBJ2-2|NA|NA|TRBV27
CASSNSGLTDTGELFF
TGTGCCAGCAGTAACTCAGGGCTCACGGACACCGGGGAGCTGTTTTTT
>TRBJ2-7|TRBD1|NA|TRBV28
CASSSGQDYEQYF
TGTGCCAGCAGTTCTGGACAGGACTACGAGCAGTACTTC
>TRBJ1-1|TRBD1|once|TRBV7-6
CASSPIGTGGGTEAFF
TGTGCCAGCAGCCCTATCGGGACAGGGGGCGGAACTGAAGCTTTCTTT
>TRBJ1-5|NA|NA|TRBV6-1
CASSGRYKGTDQPQHF
TGTGCCAGCAGTGGACGATATAAGGGTACCGATCAGCCCCAGCATTTT
>TRBJ2-1|TRBD2|NA|TRBV30
CAWSGTSNEQFF
TGTGCCTGGAGTGGGACTAGTAATGAGCAGTTCTTC
>TRBJ2-3|TRBD2|NA|TRBV4-2
CASSQERAGGPTDTQYF
TGTGCCAGCAGCCAAGAAAGGGCGGGAGGGCCGACAGATACGCAGTATTTT
>TRBJ1-2|NA|NA|TRBV6-6
CASSSPDRAQNYGYTF
TGTGCCAGCAGCTCCCCAGACAGAGCCCAGAACTATGGCTACACCTTC
>TRBJ2-7|TRBD2|NA|TRBV30
CAWSQRDYPYEQYF
TGTGCCTGGAGCCAACGGGACTACCCCTACGAGCAGTACTTC
>TRBJ1-1|NA|NA|TRBV7-6
CASSGTRGAEAFF
TGTGCCAGCAGCGGTACCCGGGGTGCTGAAGCTTTCTTT
>TRBJ2-3|TRBD2|NA|TRBV6-6
CASKVGGSTDTQYF
TGTGCCAGCAAGGTGGGAGGGAGCACAGATACGCAGTATTTT
>TRBJ2-2|TRBD2|few|TRBV7-8
CASSPFGGDTGELFF
TGTGCCAGCAGCCCCTTCGGGGGGGACACCGGGGAGCTGTTTTTT
>TRBJ2-7|NA|NA|TRBV7-2
CASSSGPPNPYEQYF
TGTGCCAGCAGCTCGGGACCACCAAACCCCTACGAGCAGTACTTC
>TRBJ2-1|NA|NA|TRBV5-4
CASSLGADTYNEQFF
TGTGCCAGCAGCTTGGGTGCCGATACCTACAATGAGCAGTTCTTC
>TRBJ2-2|TRBD1|NA|TRBV5-1
CASSAGQGYPGELFF
TGCGCCAGCAGCGCGGGACAGGGGTATCCCGGGGAGCTGTTTTTT
>TRBJ2-7|TRBD1|NA|TRBV6-1
CASRVTGAYEQYF
TGTGCCAGCAGGGTGACAGGGGCCTACGAGCAGTACTTC
>TRBJ2-1|NA|NA|TRBV6-5
CASIPQVGNEQFF
TGTGCCAGCATCCCCCAAGTTGGGAATGAGCAGTTCTTC
>TRBJ2-1|TRBD2|NA|TRBV27
CAFRPLAGSSYNEQFF
TGTGCCTTTCGTCCACTAGCGGGGTCTTCCTACAATGAGCAGTTCTTC
>TRBJ2-5|TRBD2|NA|TRBV4-1
CASSLQGRGETQYF
TGCGCCAGCAGCCTACAAGGGAGGGGAGAGACCCAGTACTTC
>TRBJ1-1|NA|NA|TRBV30
CAWTGEDTEAFF
TGTGCCTGGACGGGGGAAGACACTGAAGCTTTCTTT
>TRBJ1-2|NA|NA|TRBV7-2
CASSSLQGVRGYTF
TGTGCCAGCAGCTCCCTACAGGGTGTTCGTGGCTACACCTTC
>TRBJ1-1|NA|NA|TRBV7-2
CASSRPDGIPAFF
TGTGCCAGCAGCCGCCCAGACGGGATACCAGCTTTCTTT
>TRBJ2-3|TRBD1|NA|TRBV5-4
CASSGAGQGAPDTQYF
TGTGCCAGCAGCGGAGCTGGACAGGGGGCACCAGATACGCAGTATTTT
>TRBJ2-1|TRBD2|NA|TRBV5-1
CASSFAGEINEQFF
TGCGCCAGCAGCTTCGCGGGAGAAATCAATGAGCAGTTCTTC
>TRBJ2-7|TRBD1|many|TRBV7-3
CASSATGGGEQYF
TGTGCCAGCAGCGCCACAGGGGGCGGCGAGCAGTACTTC
>TRBJ2-3|NA|NA|TRBV10-3
CAISGPRGDTQYF
TGTGCCATCAGTGGGCCTCGAGGAGATACGCAGTATTTT
>TRBJ2-2|TRBD2|once|TRBV5-1
CASSYGTSGTGELFF
TGCGCCAGCAGTTACGGGACTAGCGGCACCGGGGAGCTGTTTTTT
>TRBJ1-5|TRBD1|many|TRBV6-6
CASNRQGGSNQPQHF
TGTGCCAGCAACCGACAGGGGGGCAGCAATCAGCCCCAGCATTTT
>TRBJ1-2|TRBD1|NA|TRBV9
CASSPPYRDRAYEDYGYTF
TGTGCCAGCAGCCCCCCCTACCGGGACAGGGCGTATGAGGACTATGGCTACACCTTC
>TRBJ2-3|TRBD2|NA|TRBV27
CASSLGGRGIAGVRGADTQYF
TGTGCCAGCAGTTTAGGGGGCCGGGGGATAGCGGGAGTTCGAGGCGCAGATACGCAGTATTTT